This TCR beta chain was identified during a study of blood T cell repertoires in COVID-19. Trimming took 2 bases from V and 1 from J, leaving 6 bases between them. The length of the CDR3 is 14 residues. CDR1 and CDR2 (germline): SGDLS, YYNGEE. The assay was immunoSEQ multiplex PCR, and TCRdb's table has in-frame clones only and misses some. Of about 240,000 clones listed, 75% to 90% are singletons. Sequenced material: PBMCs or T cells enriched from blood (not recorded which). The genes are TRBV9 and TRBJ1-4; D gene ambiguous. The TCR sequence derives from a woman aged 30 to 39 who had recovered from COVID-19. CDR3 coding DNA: TGTGCCAGCAGCGTCGGGGTAACTAATGAAAAACTGTTTTTT. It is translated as CASSVGVTNEKLFF.